The text below deals with one T cell receptor (beta chain). Its antigen is unidentified. The data belong to a study of response to subunit inactivated influenza vaccine. TCRdb re-derived calls from the RT-PCR reads in MiXCR, one entry per CDR3 protein. This sample carries around 650,000 distinct CDR3 sequences, around 16% of them seen once, and the ten largest clones take 11%. Germline CDR1 and CDR2: SGHKS and YYEKEE (reference sequence). After removal of 1 base from V and 1 base from J, the junction contained 5 bases not matched to a gene. The CDR3 has 16 residues. Findings and limits, study-wide: It was the authors' suggestion that each seasonal influenza vaccination recruits few new T cells.

V usage is TRBV5-5 and J usage is TRBJ2-1; 7 positions match TRBD2. This TCR derives from a man aged 50 to 59 who received an inactivated influenza vaccine. Here the sequenced sample was PBMCs from blood, taken roughly 13 days after vaccination. DNA for the CDR3: TGTGCCAGCAGCTTGCTGGGGGGAGGGTCCTACAATGAGCAGTTCTTC. Protein product: CASSLLGGGSYNEQFF.